One and the same sample provided the 22 T cell receptor beta chains below, sequenced in a study of early T cells in non-severe SARS-CoV-2 infection. TCRdb reprocessed the 5' RACE reads via MiXCR and lists one record per CDR3 protein. This table has about 60,000 distinct CDR3 sequences, 10% to 15% appearing once. Sequencing was performed on whole blood. The receptors here all came from an adult who was a healthcare worker with PCR-confirmed SARS-CoV-2 infection or an uninfected control (not recorded which).

This clonotype was seen a handful of times. The genes are TRBV28 and TRBJ2-1; D could derive from TRBD1 or TRBD2 (6 bases each). The V and J ends lost 8 bases and 3 bases respectively, with 14 bases between them. Per germline, CDR1 MDHEN and CDR2 SYDVKM. This CDR3 region has 14 residues. CDR3 nucleotide sequence: TGTGCCAGCGTAAAAGGGGGGAACTACAATGAGCAGTTCTTC. Translated, it gives CASVKGGNYNEQFF.

This chain uses TRBV9 with TRBJ2-1; D might be TRBD2 (5 bases). Between the trimmed V and J ends, which lost 0 bases and 8 bases, there was a span of 9 bases. The CDR3 runs 13 residues. Germline V gene data show CDR1 as SGDLS and CDR2 as YYNGEE. CDR3 sequence (DNA): TGTGCCAGCAGCGTAGGCGGGTGGTATGAGCAGTTCTTC. It yields the protein CASSVGGWYEQFF.

This chain links TRBV29-1 with TRBJ2-5; 8 bases fit TRBD1. The CDR3 has 14 residues. Per the germline V gene, CDR1 is SQVTM and CDR2 is ANQGSEA. The trim removed 3 bases at V and 4 bases at J, leaving 7 bases unmatched. The CDR3 DNA is TGCAGCGTTGAGGGGGGACAGGTCTCAGAGACCCAGTACTTC. Protein product: CSVEGGQVSETQYF.

J is TRBJ2-6 and V is TRBV28; D is unclear. The germline V gene has CDR1 MDHEN and CDR2 SYDVKM. This CDR3 region has 14 residues. V shed 3 bases and J shed 3 bases, with 6 bases lying between them. CDR3 nucleotides: TGTGCCAGCAGTTTGCCAGTTGGGGCCAACGTCCTGACTTTC. Encoded protein: CASSLPVGANVLTF.

This sequence joins TRBV3-1 and TRBJ2-2; TRBD2 might be the D (6 bases). V lost 0 bases, J lost 9 bases, and 20 bases lay in between. This CDR3 contains 17 residues. The germline CDR1 and CDR2 sequences are LGHDT and YNNKEL (reference sequence). CDR3 coding DNA: TGTGCCAGCAGCCAAGATGACTCTCTCGGGACTTACCGGGAGCTGTTTTTT. Translation: CASSQDDSLGTYRELFF.

This clonotype was detected ten times or more. The V gene is TRBV18, the J gene TRBJ1-4; tentatively, D is TRBD1 (6 bases). The CDR3 totals 13 residues. V gave up 6 bases and J gave up 4 bases, with 9 bases separating them. Germline V CDR1 and CDR2: KGHSH, LQKENI. The CDR3 protein is CASSRGGNEKLFF. The CDR3 region has the DNA TGTGCCAGCTCCAGAGGGGGTAATGAAAAACTGTTTTTT.

A few counts support this clonotype. The chain carries TRBV4-1 and TRBJ2-5, with 7 bases that match TRBD1. CDR1 is MGHRA and CDR2 is YSYEKL in the germline V gene. The CDR3 extends over 15 amino acids. V dropped 1 base and J dropped 1; count of bases not matched to a gene: 3. DNA for the CDR3: TGCGCCAGCAGCCAAGGCTGGACAGGCCAAGAGACCCAGTACTTC. This sequence encodes CASSQGWTGQETQYF.

This clonotype turned up a few times. V is TRBV29-1 and J is TRBJ2-2, with TRBD1 identical over 9 bases. V was pared by 4 bases and J by 6 bases, with 3 bases of the junction left unmatched. The CDR3 contains 13 residues. Germline V gene data show CDR1 as SQVTM and CDR2 as ANQGSEA. DNA for the CDR3: TGCAGCGTTGGTACAGGGGGCGCCGGGGAGCTGTTTTTT. Its protein product is CSVGTGGAGELFF.

The chain links TRBV19 to TRBJ2-5; D remains unclear. The V end was cut by 6 bases, the J end by 5 bases, with 10 bases between. The CDR3 totals 12 residues. Germline loops: CDR1 LNHDA, CDR2 SQIVND (reference sequence). The CDR3: CASRDQSETQYF. CDR3 in DNA: TGTGCCAGTAGGGACCAGTCGGAGACCCAGTACTTC.

This clonotype has ten or more counts. The rearrangement joins TRBV7-8 to TRBJ2-4; a weak D match, TRBD1 (5 bases). The V end lost 5 bases, the J end lost 3 bases, and 23 bases lay between the germline ends. The V gene's germline CDR1 is SGHVS and CDR2 FQNEAQ. The CDR3 extends over 18 amino acids. The CDR3, as DNA: TGTGCCAGCAGCGCAAGATTTACAGGAGCCCGAGACAAAAACATTCAGTACTTC. Amino acid sequence: CASSARFTGARDKNIQYF.

This clonotype turned up a few times. The chain uses TRBV3-1 and TRBJ2-7; D perhaps matches TRBD1 (6 bases). V was trimmed by 8 bases and J by 2 bases, leaving 19 bases between them. The length of the CDR3 is 15 residues. In germline, CDR1 is LGHDT, CDR2 YNNKEL (reference sequence). CDR3: CASGRRPDRTYEQYF. The DNA for the CDR3 is TGTGCCAGCGGACGCCGCCCCGACAGGACCTACGAGCAGTACTTC.

With respect to this clonotype: Being one base from a much bigger clone, this may be a read error. J is TRBJ1-6 and V is TRBV2; D gene unclear. This CDR3 has 11 residues. Germline V gene lookup returns CDR1 SNHLY and CDR2 FYNNEI. The CDR3 loop reads CASRDTSPIHF. Here the CDR3 DNA reads TGTGCCAGCAGAGATACTTCACCCATCCACTTT.

The chain employs TRBV10-2 and TRBJ2-5; 10 nucleotides line up with TRBD1. Germline CDR1 reads WSHSY; CDR2 reads SAAADI. The V segment lost 10 bases and the J segment 4 bases; nucleotides outside the gene matches: 9. The CDR3 runs 14 residues. The CDR3 loop reads CATNLGQGRETQYF. As DNA, the CDR3 is TGCGCCACCAACCTGGGACAGGGGAGAGAGACCCAGTACTTC.

This clonotype occurred a few times. This chain links TRBV6-2 or TRBV6-3 with TRBJ2-3; D is uncertain. CDR1 and CDR2 from the germline V gene are MNHEY and SVGEGT. CDR3 length: 13 residues. Trimming left V 8 bases short and J 2 bases short, with 11 bases between. The CDR3 reads CASERSTTDTQYF. The CDR3 DNA reads TGTGCCAGCGAAAGATCCACCACAGATACGCAGTATTTT.

This clonotype was recorded many times. CDR3 nucleotides: TGTGCCAGCAGCTGGACAGTGAATTCCTATGGCTACACCTTC. This sequence encodes CASSWTVNSYGYTF. The chain uses TRBV12-3 or TRBV12-4 and TRBJ1-2, with D maybe TRBD1 (6 bases). This CDR3 region has 14 residues. V was cut by 6 bases and J by 4 bases, with 15 bases left in between.

This clonotype came up a few times. The chain couples TRBV20-1 to TRBJ2-1, with D uncertain. Between the trimmed V and J ends, which lost 4 bases and 8 bases, there was a span of 6 bases. Germline CDR1 reads DFQATT; CDR2 reads SNEGSKA (reference sequence). There are 10 residues in the CDR3. The CDR3 loop reads CSAKQDEQFF. The CDR3 DNA sequence: TGCAGTGCTAAGCAGGATGAGCAGTTCTTC.

This chain links TRBV12-3 or TRBV12-4 with TRBJ1-5; no reliable D call. The CDR3 extends over 13 amino acids. Between the trimmed V and J ends, which lost 5 bases and 4 bases, there was a span of 9 bases. The CDR3, as DNA: TGTGCCAGCAGTCCGTTTTTTAATCAGCCCCAGCATTTT. Its protein is CASSPFFNQPQHF.

The chain recombines TRBV29-1 with TRBJ2-3; D might be TRBD1 (6 bases). The V end was cut by 6 bases, the J end by 3 bases, with 13 bases between. Germline loops: CDR1 SQVTM, CDR2 ANQGSEA. The CDR3 sequence is 13 residues long. CDR3: CSVPTGLTDTQYF. CDR3 DNA: TGCAGCGTCCCGACAGGTTTAACAGATACGCAGTATTTT.

This clonotype came up many times. This chain's CDR3 is CASSFVGARGETQYF. In DNA form, the CDR3 reads TGCGCCAGCAGCTTTGTCGGGGCCCGGGGGGAGACCCAGTACTTC. The rearrangement links TRBV5-1 to TRBJ2-5; a possible D gene is TRBD2 (6 bases). Trimming left V 2 bases short and J 5 bases short, with 16 bases between. Germline V gives CDR1 SGHRS, CDR2 YFSETQ. This CDR3 has 15 residues.

The chain carries TRBV6-1 and TRBJ2-2; the match to TRBD2 covers 7 bases. Germline CDR1 is MNHNS and CDR2 is SASEGT. The V segment lost 8 bases and the J segment 5 bases; nucleotides outside the gene matches: 5. CDR3 length: 13 amino acids. The chain's CDR3 is CASRRGVTGELFF. As DNA, the CDR3 is TGTGCCAGCCGTCGGGGGGTAACCGGGGAGCTGTTTTTT.

As to this clonotype: The DNA is omitted, as the CDR3 cannot be located on it reliably, and the CDR3 follows TCRdb's listing. The chain has TRBV12-3 or TRBV12-4 and TRBJ2-5; the D segment call TRBD1 is taken from the table without a DNA check. The length of the CDR3 is 15 amino acids, counting both ends. The CDR3 spells CASSLGTSFLETQYF.

The chain couples TRBV7-2 to TRBJ2-3; D perhaps matches TRBD2 (6 bases). The CDR3 runs 16 residues. The V end lost 7 bases, the J end lost 2 bases, and 19 bases lay between the germline ends. Germline V gene sequence: CDR1 SGHTA, CDR2 FQGNSA. CDR3 sequence: CASTEQARGLTDTQYF. The CDR3 region has the DNA TGTGCCAGCACCGAACAAGCCCGGGGACTCACAGATACGCAGTATTTT.